These 21 T cell receptor beta chains originate from one sample sequenced in a study of blood T cell repertoires in COVID-19 (dated by TCRdb to the early 2020s). Libraries were prepared through the immunoSEQ multiplex PCR assay. Drawn from immuneACCESS, this table holds only the in-frame rearrangements with V and J called that TCRdb kept. Clones are partly lost; checked studies trace under half to an unresolved V gene and leave the rest unexplained. The sample yields a few hundred thousand clones; more than 65% were counted once. In total, the top ten clones hold 3.6% of the sample. Sequencing was done on a sample of peripheral blood. All receptors come from a woman older than 75 with acute or convalescent COVID-19.

This clone was found once. The chain couples TRBV18 to TRBJ2-1; 9 nucleotides agree with TRBD1. CDR3 length equals 14 residues. V shed 6 bases, J shed 10 bases, and the junction held 10 bases outside the gene matches. The germline V gene encodes CDR1 KGHSH and CDR2 LQKENI. The CDR3 loop reads CASSTGQGSWEQFF. CDR3 sequence (DNA): TGTGCCAGCTCTACGGGACAGGGTTCATGGGAGCAGTTCTTC.

The rearrangement links TRBV23-1 to TRBJ2-7, with 9 bases lining up with TRBD1. TRBV23-1 carries the ORF label, with uncertain function. V lost 0 bases to trimming and J lost 3 bases; unmatched junction nucleotides: 6. The CDR3 spans 16 residues. The DNA of the CDR3 is TGCGCCAGCAGTCAATCAGTGGGACAGGGTGTCTACGAGCAGTACTTC. Protein sequence: CASSQSVGQGVYEQYF.

The rearrangement uses TRBV5-1 and TRBJ1-2, with 10 nucleotides matching TRBD1. This CDR3 comprises 15 residues. CDR1 is SGHRS and CDR2 is YFSETQ in the germline V gene. V was pared by 5 bases and J by 8 bases, with 12 bases of the junction left unmatched. CDR3: CASREGQGRHFGYTF. CDR3 DNA sequence: TGCGCCAGCAGGGAGGGACAGGGGCGACATTTCGGCTACACCTTC.

V and J are TRBV6-5 and TRBJ1-3; D call uncertain. Germline values: CDR1 MNHEY, CDR2 SVGAGI. The length of the CDR3 is 14 residues. V lost 8 bases, J lost 12 bases, and 23 bases lay in between. CDR3 in amino acids: CASFTSPAPGVIYF. CDR3 in DNA: TGTGCCAGCTTTACATCCCCAGCCCCAGGCGTCATATATTTT.

This chain uses TRBV6-2 or TRBV6-3 with TRBJ2-7; no firm D call. This CDR3 has 13 amino acids. V lost 3 bases and J lost 2, with 8 bases in between. The germline V gene encodes CDR1 MNHEY and CDR2 SVGEGT. CDR3 sequence reads: CASSYPTPYEQYF. CDR3 coding DNA: TGTGCCAGCAGTTATCCTACCCCCTACGAGCAGTACTTC.

The chain joins TRBV19 to TRBJ1-1; the D is unclear. CDR1 is LNHDA and CDR2 is SQIVND in the germline V gene (reference sequence). The V and J ends lost 3 bases and 0 bases respectively, with 8 bases between them. The length of the CDR3 is 14 residues. CDR3 DNA: TGTGCCAGTAGTATGAGGGCCCTGAACACTGAAGCTTTCTTT. Amino acid sequence: CASSMRALNTEAFF.

The rearrangement links TRBV7-2 to TRBJ2-1; no clear D. CDR1 and CDR2 from the germline V gene are SGHTA and FQGNSA. The CDR3 totals 14 residues. Deletions cut 4 bases from V and 3 bases from J, with 10 bases between. The CDR3 here is CASSSLVSYNEQFF. CDR3 sequence (DNA): TGTGCCAGCAGCTCCCTAGTCAGCTACAATGAGCAGTTCTTC.

V and J are TRBV3-1 (or the pseudogene TRBV3-2) and TRBJ1-6; 12 bases match TRBD1. The CDR3 is 18 amino acids. Germline lookup yields CDR1 LGHDT and CDR2 YNNKEL (reference sequence). V lost 1 base to trimming and J lost 7 bases; unmatched junction nucleotides: 8. The CDR3 here is CASSQGVGTGGGNSPLHF. In nucleotides, the CDR3 is TGTGCCAGCAGCCAAGGGGTGGGGACAGGGGGCGGAAATTCACCCCTCCACTTT.

The chain links TRBV4-2 to TRBJ2-7; 12 bases match TRBD2. There are 17 residues in the CDR3. V shed 1 base, J shed 2 bases, and the junction held 6 bases outside the gene matches. Per the germline V gene, CDR1 is LGHNA and CDR2 is YNFKEQ. CDR3 region: CASSQAPSGGGTYEQYF. In DNA, the CDR3 is TGTGCCAGCAGCCAAGCTCCTAGCGGGGGGGGCACCTACGAGCAGTACTTC.

As regards this clone: The sample carries other DNA sequences with the same CDR3. The J gene is TRBJ2-7, the V gene TRBV5-1, with 7 bases lining up with TRBD1. The junction had 6 bases not matched to a gene; V was cut back by 0 bases and J by 0 bases. This CDR3 spans 16 amino acids. CDR1 is SGHRS, CDR2 YFSETQ, per germline. The CDR3, as DNA: TGCGCCAGCAGCTTGGGACCGACAGGGAGCTCCTACGAGCAGTACTTC. Its protein is CASSLGPTGSSYEQYF.

The genes are TRBV7-9 and TRBJ2-1; D gene ambiguous. In germline, CDR1 is SEHNR, CDR2 FQNEAQ (reference sequence). Trimming left V 1 base short and J 7 bases short, with 8 bases between. The CDR3 covers 13 residues. CDR3 amino acids: CASSLVGLNEQFF. In DNA, the CDR3 is TGTGCCAGCAGCTTAGTTGGGCTGAATGAGCAGTTCTTC.

This clone appeared once. The V and J genes are TRBV7-9 and TRBJ1-2; 8 bases line up with TRBD1. J lost 3 bases, V lost 2 bases, and 5 bases had no gene match. The CDR3 is 15 residues long. CDR1 is SEHNR and CDR2 is FQNEAQ in the germline V gene (reference sequence). CDR3 DNA: TGTGCCAGCAGCTTACTAACAGGGGGGGACTATGGCTACACCTTC. Amino acids: CASSLLTGGDYGYTF.

The V and J genes are TRBV5-8 and TRBJ2-3, with D maybe TRBD2 (5 bases). Germline V gives CDR1 SGHTS, CDR2 YDEGEE. Trimming removed 4 bases at V and 0 bases at J, with 9 bases between. The CDR3 is 14 amino acids. The CDR3 DNA follows: TGTGCCAGCAGCCGGGGATCTAGCACAGATACGCAGTATTTT. It encodes CASSRGSSTDTQYF.

The chain recombines TRBV6-2 or TRBV6-3 with TRBJ2-1, with D perhaps matching TRBD1 (6 bases). Trimming removed 7 bases from V and 4 bases from J, with 14 bases in between. Germline CDR1 and CDR2: MNHEY and SVGEGT. The CDR3 runs to 14 residues. CDR3 sequence reads: CASNPSTGYNEQFF. The DNA of the CDR3 is TGTGCCAGCAACCCCTCGACAGGATACAATGAGCAGTTCTTC.

This clone was seen only a few times. The chain has TRBV6-5 and TRBJ1-1; D might be TRBD1 (5 bases). V was cut by 3 bases and J by 5 bases, with 16 bases left in between. The germline gives CDR1 MNHEY, CDR2 SVGAGI. This CDR3 contains 15 residues. The CDR3 nucleotides read TGTGCCAGCAGTTATACTTATTTCGGGGGAACTGAAGCTTTCTTT. It codes for CASSYTYFGGTEAFF.

This clone was counted only a few times. This rearrangement joins TRBV10-1 to TRBJ1-1, with 8 positions matching TRBD1. The germline V gene encodes CDR1 WNHNN and CDR2 SYGVQD (reference sequence). The CDR3 consists of 17 residues. J gave up 0 bases and V 5 bases, and 11 bases lay outside the gene matches. The CDR3 DNA reads TGCGCCAGCAGTAGGGGAACGGGACAGGCCCTGAACACTGAAGCTTTCTTT. It encodes CASSRGTGQALNTEAFF.

This clone was counted between two and nine times. The chain joins TRBV28 to TRBJ1-2; TRBD1 matches 8 bases. V was clipped by 7 bases and J by 4 bases; unmatched bases: 5. The CDR3 is made up of 13 amino acids. Germline CDR1 and CDR2: MDHEN and SYDVKM. The CDR3 here is CASTMTGAYGYTF. The CDR3 DNA sequence: TGTGCCAGCACTATGACAGGGGCCTATGGCTACACCTTC.

Of note for this clone: Mismatch with germline at one junction end may stem from a read error. CDR3 sequence (DNA): TGTGCCAGCAGCCTAGCGGGGGGGGGCTCCTACGAGCAGTACTTC. This encodes CASSLAGGGSYEQYF. The V call is TRBV7-2, the J call TRBJ2-7; 12 bases match TRBD2. The CDR3 consists of 15 residues. CDR1 is SGHTA and CDR2 is FQGNSA in the germline V gene.

The rearrangement uses TRBV5-1 and TRBJ2-6, with a possible D match to TRBD1 (5 bases). The germline CDR1 and CDR2 sequences are SGHRS and YFSETQ. The CDR3 is 15 residues long. Trimming removed 0 bases at V and 2 bases at J, with 6 bases between. In DNA, the CDR3 is TGCGCCAGCAGCTTGGGGACACCTGGGGCCAACGTCCTGACTTTC. Encoded protein: CASSLGTPGANVLTF.

This clone was picked up a small number of times. The chain carries TRBV7-2 and TRBJ2-7; 8 positions agree with TRBD2. The V and J ends lost 2 bases and 4 bases, in that order; junction bases with no gene match: 7. This CDR3 is built from 15 residues. Germline-derived CDR1 and CDR2 are SGHTA and FQGNSA. The CDR3 DNA sequence: TGTGCCAGCAGCTTATCAGCGGGGGCGGGGTACGAGCAGTACTTC. Amino acids: CASSLSAGAGYEQYF.

The J gene is TRBJ1-1, the V gene TRBV3-1 (or the pseudogene TRBV3-2); 9 nucleotides line up with TRBD1. CDR3 length equals 16 residues. The V gene's germline CDR1 is LGHDT and CDR2 YNNKEL (reference sequence). Unmatched junction bases numbered 5, after V lost 0 bases and J lost 3 bases. For the CDR3, the DNA is TGTGCCAGCAGCCAAGAGGGGTGGGACAGGGACACTGAAGCTTTCTTT. This encodes CASSQEGWDRDTEAFF.